One and the same sample provided the 15 T cell receptor beta chains below, sequenced in a study of cytomegalovirus exposure and HLA in healthy donors. In the PCR, 60 Vbeta and 13 Jbeta primers were used. TCRdb's copy holds only in-frame clones and misses some; the assay was immunoSEQ multiplex PCR. The repertoire holds roughly 120,000 clones, under 85% seen once, with about 4% in the top ten. The specimen was PBMCs. These receptors were obtained from a woman aged 45-59 years in good health and CMV-seropositive.

This chain joins TRBV5-4 and TRBJ2-3; 8 positions match TRBD1. Germline assignment: CDR1 SGHNT and CDR2 YYREEE (reference sequence). V gave up 4 bases and J gave up 0 bases; unmatched junction bases: 4. This CDR3 is 15 amino acids long. The CDR3 reads CASSGQGRSTDTQYF. CDR3 DNA: TGTGCCAGCAGCGGACAGGGACGAAGCACAGATACGCAGTATTTT.

The chain carries TRBV5-1 and TRBJ2-7; D is uncertain. From germline, CDR1 is SGHRS and CDR2 YFSETQ. V dropped 4 bases and J dropped 2 bases, with 13 bases sitting between them. This CDR3 is built from 14 residues. As DNA, the CDR3 is TGCGCCAGCAGCCCCCGGGTAGATACCTACGAGCAGTACTTC. This translates into CASSPRVDTYEQYF.

The rearrangement uses TRBV12-1 and TRBJ2-5; the D call of TRBD2 is as the table states it, not checked on the DNA. TRBV12-1 is shown as a pseudogene. CDR3 length: 15 amino acids. CDR3 sequence (DNA): TGTGCCAGCCGAAGTAGCGGGGGGGAAATACGGACCCAGTACTTC. It encodes CASRSSGGEIRTQYF.

V usage is TRBV10-3 and J usage is TRBJ2-3, with D tentatively TRBD2 (7 bases). The CDR3 covers 14 residues. CDR1 is ENHRY and CDR2 is SYGVKD in the germline V gene. The V and J ends lost 11 bases and 2 bases respectively, with 17 bases between them. CDR3 in DNA: TGTGCCGTTACCGGGGGGCATAACACAGATACGCAGTATTTT. Protein product: CAVTGGHNTDTQYF.

This chain connects TRBV5-1 to TRBJ1-5; possible D gene TRBD1, 6 bases. The length of the CDR3 is 15 residues. The V end lost 0 bases, the J end lost 2 bases, and 9 bases lay between the germline ends. Germline V gives CDR1 SGHRS, CDR2 YFSETQ. In DNA, the CDR3 is TGCGCCAGCAGCTTGGCAGGGGCAGGCAATCAGCCCCAGCATTTT. It yields the protein CASSLAGAGNQPQHF.

V and J are TRBV30 and TRBJ2-1; 12 bases line up with TRBD2. The CDR3 is 18 residues long. Germline values: CDR1 GTSNPN, CDR2 SVGIG (reference sequence). V trimming: 0 bases; J trimming: 3 bases; junction bases outside the gene matches: 9. In DNA, the CDR3 is TGTGCCTGGAGTGTATTTAGGTCTAGCGGGGGGGTCTACAATGAGCAGTTCTTC. It is translated as CAWSVFRSSGGVYNEQFF.

This clone was observed once. This rearrangement joins TRBV2 to TRBJ1-6; 10 bases line up with TRBD1. This CDR3 contains 14 residues. CDR1 SNHLY and CDR2 FYNNEI come from the germline V gene. The V gene end was trimmed by 7 bases and the J gene end by 7 bases; junction bases not matched to a gene: 4. The CDR3 here is CASTRDRGNSPLHF. CDR3 sequence (DNA): TGTGCCAGCACCCGGGACAGGGGAAATTCACCCCTCCACTTT. The entire variable domain, with the rest obtained from reference TRBV2 and TRBJ1-6, is as follows: EPEVTQTPSHQVTQMGQEVILRCVPISNHLYFYWYRQILGQKVEFLVSFYNNEISEKSEIFDDQFSVERPDGSNFTLKIRSTKLEDSAMYFCASTRDRGNSPLHFGNGTRLTVT.

The rearrangement uses TRBV7-9 and TRBJ2-7, with 7 bases identical to TRBD1. Unmatched junction bases numbered 6, after V lost 1 base and J lost 6 bases. Germline loops: CDR1 SEHNR, CDR2 FQNEAQ (reference sequence). The CDR3 extends over 14 amino acids. CDR3 sequence (DNA): TGTGCCAGCAGCTTAGTCTCCTCAGGGGGCGAGCAGTACTTC. This translates into CASSLVSSGGEQYF. Looking up the rest from reference TRBV7-9 and TRBJ2-7 gives the full variable domain: DTGVSQNPRHKITKRGQNVTFRCDPISEHNRLYWYRQTLGQGPEFLTYFQNEAQLEKSRLLSDRFSAERPKGSFSTLEIQRTEQGDSAMYLCASSLVSSGGEQYFGPGTRLTVT.

V and J are TRBV21-1 and TRBJ2-2; the table's D gene call, TRBD2, was not cross checked with the DNA. TRBV21-1 corresponds to a pseudogene. CDR3 size: 14 residues. CDR3 nucleotide sequence: TGTGCCAGCAGCCTACCCCCGGTGACCGGGGAGCTGTTTTTT. Protein sequence: CASSLPPVTGELFF.

V gene TRBV28 combines with J gene TRBJ2-7; TRBD1 might be the D (6 bases). This CDR3 spans 14 amino acids. Germline CDR1 and CDR2: MDHEN and SYDVKM. Trimming removed 6 bases from V and 0 bases from J, with 12 bases in between. The CDR3 DNA reads TGTGCCAGCAGGTCGGGACATAGCTCCTACGAGCAGTACTTC. Translated: CASRSGHSSYEQYF.

CDR3 in amino acids: CASSDRGQGEQYF. CDR3 nucleotide sequence: TGTGCCAGCAGTGACAGGGGGCAGGGCGAGCAGTACTTC. V gene TRBV6-5 combines with J gene TRBJ2-7; 10 bases fit TRBD1. This CDR3 is built from 13 residues. Germline V gene lookup returns CDR1 MNHEY and CDR2 SVGAGI. Trimming cost V 5 bases and J 6 bases; bases outside gene matches: 4.

This clone was seen a handful of times. The V call is TRBV4-1, the J call TRBJ2-7; TRBD1 aligns across 9 bases. This CDR3 region has 16 residues. The germline gives CDR1 MGHRA, CDR2 YSYEKL. The J segment lost 2 bases and the V segment lost 1 base, leaving 6 bases of the junction unmatched. The CDR3 DNA follows: TGCGCCAGCAGCCAAGGGCCGGGACAGGGAACCTACGAGCAGTACTTC. Amino acids: CASSQGPGQGTYEQYF.

CDR3: CASSPGTSYGYTF. CDR3 DNA: TGTGCCAGCTCACCCGGGACAAGCTATGGCTACACCTTC. J is TRBJ1-2 and V is TRBV18; a weak D match, TRBD1 (6 bases). CDR3 length: 13 amino acids. V lost 3 bases, J lost 4 bases, and 9 bases lay in between. The germline V gene encodes CDR1 KGHSH and CDR2 LQKENI. The whole variable domain, filled in from reference TRBV18 and TRBJ1-2, reads NAGVMQNPRHLVRRRGQEARLRCSPMKGHSHVYWYRQLPEEGLKFMVYLQKENIIDESGMPKERFSAEFPKEGPSILRIQQVVRGDSAAYFCASSPGTSYGYTFGSGTRLTVV.

This sequence joins TRBV19 and TRBJ2-3, with D uncertain. Trimming cost V 2 bases and J 1 base, with 4 bases left between them. The CDR3 is 13 amino acids. From germline, CDR1 is LNHDA and CDR2 SQIVND (reference sequence). The CDR3 reads CASSITGTDTQYF. The CDR3 region has the DNA TGTGCCAGTAGTATAACAGGCACAGATACGCAGTATTTT.

As regards this clone: At one end, the junction sequence differs from germline, possibly due to a read error. The rearrangement uses TRBV7-9 and TRBJ2-2, with 9 bases aligning to TRBD2. The CDR3 runs 15 residues. CDR1 is SEHNR and CDR2 is FQNEAQ in the germline V gene (reference sequence). In DNA, the CDR3 is TGTTCCAGCAGCCCAGCGGGGGGGAACACCGGGGAGCTGTTTTTT. Translating gives CSSSPAGGNTGELFF.